One sample yielded the 24 T cell receptor beta chains listed below, sequenced in a study of patients and donors after allogeneic stem cell transplantation. TCRdb fed the RT-PCR reads into MiXCR, producing one record per CDR3 protein. The table includes about 230,000 distinct CDR3 sequences, 14% detected once. The sample was blood, either unsorted or a sorted T cell fraction (not recorded which). The source is a human donor who was either an allogeneic HSCT recipient or a stem cell or donor lymphocyte infusion donor (not recorded which). It is not recorded whose cells these are; they may come from a transplant donor.

In its sample, this clonotype was seen many times. The gene calls are TRBV3-1 and TRBJ1-1; tentative D call: TRBD1 (5 bases). The CDR3 contains 13 residues. Trimming left V 8 bases short and J 5 bases short, with 15 bases between. Germline V gives CDR1 LGHDT, CDR2 YNNKEL (reference sequence). This chain's CDR3 is CASAAGGGTEAFF. In DNA, the CDR3 is TGTGCCAGCGCCGCGGGGGGGGGAACTGAAGCTTTCTTT.

The rearrangement links TRBV4-3 to TRBJ2-4, with TRBD2 identical over 12 bases. The CDR3 has 19 amino acids. Germline assignment: CDR1 LGHNA and CDR2 YSLEER. Losses at the gene ends were 0 bases for V and 5 bases for J; bases not matched to a gene: 11. CDR3 protein: CASSQDVSTSGGGENIQYF. The CDR3, as DNA: TGCGCCAGCAGCCAAGATGTCTCGACTAGCGGGGGCGGTGAAAACATTCAGTACTTC.

This clonotype was seen repeatedly, ten times or more. The chain employs TRBV4-3 and TRBJ2-3, with 11 positions matching TRBD2. V dropped 1 base and J dropped 2; count of bases not matched to a gene: 5. The CDR3 spans 17 residues. The germline gives CDR1 LGHNA, CDR2 YSLEER. The CDR3 DNA reads TGCGCCAGCAGCCAAGCGACTAGCGGGGATCTCACAGATACGCAGTATTTT. Its translation is CASSQATSGDLTDTQYF.

This clonotype was counted a few times. The chain recombines TRBV12-3 or TRBV12-4 with TRBJ2-6; 8 bases agree with TRBD1. This CDR3 spans 17 amino acids. The V and J ends lost 5 bases and 2 bases, in that order; junction bases with no gene match: 8. The chain's CDR3 is CASSLDRGPPGANVLTF. CDR3 in DNA: TGTGCCAGCAGTCTAGACAGGGGCCCACCTGGGGCCAACGTCCTGACTTTC.

V usage is TRBV12-3 or TRBV12-4 and J usage is TRBJ2-2, with 7 positions matching TRBD1. V was clipped by 6 bases and J by 5 bases; unmatched bases: 3. There are 13 residues in the CDR3. The CDR3 is CASRRQGTGELFF. CDR3 coding DNA: TGTGCCAGCAGGAGACAGGGTACCGGGGAGCTGTTTTTT.

This clonotype has ten or more counts. The J gene is TRBJ1-1, the V gene TRBV18, with 9 bases matching TRBD1. Germline lookup yields CDR1 KGHSH and CDR2 LQKENI. This CDR3 has 16 amino acids. V was pared by 4 bases and J by 3 bases, with 9 bases of the junction left unmatched. The CDR3 bases are TGTGCCAGCTCACGTCGACAGGGGGTGCGGGACACTGAAGCTTTCTTT. Protein sequence: CASSRRQGVRDTEAFF.

In this sample, this clonotype turned up once. A junction end diverges from the germline sequence, so it may reflect a read error. The gene calls are TRBV6-5 and TRBJ1-2; D is unclear. This CDR3 is built from 12 residues. Per the germline V gene, CDR1 is MNHEY and CDR2 is SVGAGI. For the CDR3, the DNA is TGTGCCAGCATTTACCCCCCCTATGGCTACACCTTC. It is translated as CASIYPPYGYTF.

This clonotype came up many times. The rearrangement links TRBV29-1 to TRBJ1-2; 8 bases are shared with TRBD1. The CDR3 length is 12 residues. Germline loops: CDR1 SQVTM, CDR2 ANQGSEA. The J segment lost 4 bases and the V segment lost 4 bases, leaving 2 bases of the junction unmatched. DNA for the CDR3: TGCAGCGTTGCAGGGGGCGCCTATGGCTACACCTTC. This translates into CSVAGGAYGYTF.

The V call is TRBV5-4, the J call TRBJ2-2; 8 positions agree with TRBD2. V trimming: 4 bases; J trimming: 6 bases; junction bases outside the gene matches: 14. CDR3 length: 17 residues. Germline loops: CDR1 SGHNT, CDR2 YYREEE (reference sequence). Here the CDR3 reads CASSLRAGLGGSGELFF. In nucleotides, the CDR3 is TGTGCCAGCAGCCTCCGGGCGGGACTAGGAGGTTCCGGGGAGCTGTTTTTT.

The chain combines TRBV11-2 with TRBJ2-3; 8 bases agree with TRBD2. Germline V gene data show CDR1 as SGHAT and CDR2 as FQNNGV. Trimming at V came to 5 bases and at J to 2 bases, leaving 9 bases not matched to a gene. The CDR3 has 16 amino acids. The CDR3: CASSTGVAGHTDTQYF. The CDR3 DNA reads as TGTGCCAGCAGCACGGGGGTAGCGGGACACACAGATACGCAGTATTTT.

This clonotype was recorded a few times. The rearrangement uses TRBV19 and TRBJ1-5, with unresolved D. V lost 7 bases, J lost 0 bases, and 16 bases lay in between. CDR3 length: 16 residues. Germline V gives CDR1 LNHDA, CDR2 SQIVND (reference sequence). CDR3 DNA sequence: TGTGCCAGTACCCCAGTAGGGAGTTATAGCAATCAGCCCCAGCATTTT. Translating gives CASTPVGSYSNQPQHF. The whole variable domain, remainder taken from reference TRBV19 and TRBJ1-5, is DGGITQSPKYLFRKEGQNVTLSCEQNLNHDAMYWYRQDPGQGLRLIYYSQIVNDFQKGDIAEGYSVSREKKESFPLTVTSAQKNPTAFYLCASTPVGSYSNQPQHFGDGTRLSIL.

This clonotype was seen more than once but under ten times. This rearrangement joins TRBV20-1 to TRBJ1-4, with TRBD1 as a possible D gene (5 bases). Trimming removed 0 bases from V and 7 bases from J, with 12 bases in between. The germline V gene encodes CDR1 DFQATT and CDR2 SNEGSKA (reference sequence). CDR3 size: 14 residues. CDR3 amino acids: CSARDRGESEKLFF. DNA of the CDR3: TGCAGTGCTAGAGACAGAGGGGAAAGTGAAAAACTGTTTTTT.

This clonotype was counted only a few times. The chain links TRBV29-1 to TRBJ2-7; D gene ambiguous. The length of the CDR3 is 17 residues. The ends were cut back, 5 bases at V and 1 base at J, with 24 bases in the middle. CDR1 is SQVTM and CDR2 is ANQGSEA in the germline V gene. CDR3 in amino acids: CSVFSQSLNRASYEQYF. The CDR3 DNA is TGCAGCGTTTTCTCGCAGTCGTTGAATCGGGCATCCTACGAGCAGTACTTC.

The gene calls are TRBV5-6 and TRBJ1-4; TRBD1 is a possible D gene (5 bases). Per germline, CDR1 SGHDT and CDR2 YYEEEE. Trimming cost V 2 bases and J 4 bases, with 6 bases left between them. The CDR3 covers 13 residues. This CDR3 reads CASSFGGNEKLFF. In DNA form, the CDR3 reads TGTGCCAGCAGCTTTGGGGGTAATGAAAAACTGTTTTTT.

In this sample, this clonotype turned up a few times. The CDR3 reads CASSYSSPASNQPQHF. The CDR3 DNA reads as TGTGCCAGCAGTTACTCGAGTCCGGCGAGCAATCAGCCCCAGCATTTT. V gene TRBV6-2 or TRBV6-3 combines with J gene TRBJ1-5, with D hard to call. The CDR3 length is 16 residues. Trimming shortened V by 0 bases and J by 1 base, and 10 bases separated the two germline ends. Germline CDR1 and CDR2: MNHEY and SVGEGT.

This clonotype was seen a handful of times. The chain employs TRBV11-3 and TRBJ2-4; TRBD2 matches at 9 bases. Germline trimming cut 1 base from V and 9 bases from J; bases unmatched to any gene: 4. This CDR3 region has 14 residues. The germline V gene encodes CDR1 SGHNT and CDR2 YENEEA. The CDR3 is CASSLVAGAGIQYF. The DNA for the CDR3 is TGTGCCAGCAGCTTAGTAGCGGGAGCGGGCATTCAGTACTTC.

This chain links TRBV2 with TRBJ1-3; D not resolved. CDR1 is SNHLY, CDR2 FYNNEI, per germline. V was shortened by 8 bases and J by 8 bases, with 13 bases between the two germline ends. This CDR3 is 12 amino acids long. CDR3 DNA: TGTGCCAGCTCGGTAGATTTGGACACCATATATTTT. Translated, it gives CASSVDLDTIYF. The full variable domain, in which reference TRBV2 and TRBJ1-3 provide the parts outside the CDR3, is EPEVTQTPSHQVTQMGQEVILRCVPISNHLYFYWYRQILGQKVEFLVSFYNNEISEKSEIFDDQFSVERPDGSNFTLKIRSTKLEDSAMYFCASSVDLDTIYFGEGSWLTVV.

This chain joins TRBV3-1 and TRBJ2-7; 7 bases are a match to TRBD1. The CDR3 is 14 residues long. Looked up from germline, CDR1 is LGHDT and CDR2 is YNNKEL (reference sequence). V was clipped by 4 bases and J by 1 base; unmatched bases: 4. The CDR3 region has the DNA TGTGCCAGCAGCCGGGACAGCTGGTCCTACGAGCAGTACTTC. Translated: CASSRDSWSYEQYF.

This clonotype was seen at least ten times. The chain links TRBV30 to TRBJ2-1; TRBD2 matches at 15 bases. In germline, CDR1 is GTSNPN, CDR2 SVGIG (reference sequence). The CDR3 runs to 12 residues. Trimming at V came to 5 bases and at J to 13 bases, leaving 3 bases not matched to a gene. The CDR3 DNA reads as TGTGCCTGGGGACTAGCGGGAGGGCTTCAGTTCTTC. Its translation: CAWGLAGGLQFF. Based on the CDR3 plus reference TRBV30 and TRBJ2-1, the full variable domain is SQTIHQWPATLVQPVGSPLSLECTVEGTSNPNLYWYRQAAGRGLQLLFYSVGIGQISSEVPQNLSASRPQDRQFILSSKKLLLSDSGFYLCAWGLAGGLQFFGPGTRLTVL.

J is TRBJ2-5 and V is TRBV7-3; 7 nucleotides line up with TRBD2. Germline loops: CDR1 SGHTA, CDR2 FQGTGA. V was pared by 6 bases and J by 4 bases, with 11 bases of the junction left unmatched. The CDR3 sequence is 15 residues long. CDR3 nucleotides: TGTGCCAGCAGTCGGAGCGGGATTATCGGAGAGACCCAGTACTTC. This sequence encodes CASSRSGIIGETQYF. Full variable domain (outside the CDR3, taken from reference TRBV7-3 and TRBJ2-5): GAGVSQTPSNKVTEKGKYVELRCDPISGHTALYWYRQSLGQGPEFLIYFQGTGAADDSGLPNDRFFAVRPEGSVSTLKIQRTERGDSAVYLCASSRSGIIGETQYFGPGTRLLVL.

The chain carries TRBV4-2 and TRBJ2-1; D could derive from TRBD1 or TRBD2 (6 bases each). V was clipped by 4 bases and J by 7 bases, with 17 bases between them. The germline CDR1 and CDR2 sequences are LGHNA and YNFKEQ. This CDR3 spans 15 amino acids. In DNA, the CDR3 is TGTGCCAGCAGCCTTCACCCCGAGGGGGGAAATGAGCAGTTCTTC. Its protein is CASSLHPEGGNEQFF.

At least ten counts were recorded for this clonotype. The chain joins TRBV6-6 to TRBJ1-2; unclear D gene. The CDR3 has 11 amino acids. Looked up from germline, CDR1 is MNHNY and CDR2 is SVGAGI (reference sequence). V lost 3 bases and J 4 bases, leaving 3 bases between the germline ends. The CDR3 DNA sequence: TGTGCCAGCAGTTATGTCTATGGCTACACCTTC. Translation gives CASSYVYGYTF.

The gene calls are TRBV20-1 and TRBJ1-1; D remains unclear. V was shortened by 0 bases and J by 5 bases, with 4 bases between the two germline ends. CDR3 length equals 11 residues. The germline V gene encodes CDR1 DFQATT and CDR2 SNEGSKA (reference sequence). In nucleotides, the CDR3 is TGCAGTGCTAGAGATTGGACTGAAGCTTTCTTT. Protein: CSARDWTEAFF.

This sequence joins TRBV7-6 and TRBJ2-3, with TRBD2 matching 8 bases. The length of the CDR3 is 16 residues. Germline lookup yields CDR1 SGHVS and CDR2 FNYEAQ. The V and J ends lost 8 bases and 1 base, in that order; junction bases with no gene match: 11. CDR3 amino acids: CASALESGGRTDTQYF. The CDR3 coding sequence is TGTGCCAGCGCCCTAGAAAGCGGGGGACGCACAGATACGCAGTATTTT.